This TCR beta chain was recorded in a study of blood T cell repertoires in COVID-19. Across the whole study: The United States, Italy and Spain supplied acute and convalescent COVID-19 samples. Sample material is recorded as cDNA or gDNA derived from T cells, B-cell-depleted T cells, or PBMCs.

Produced via immunoSEQ multiplex PCR; TCRdb's table is partial and in-frame only. The sample records more than 200,000 clones, approximately 78% being singletons. V lost 3 bases, J lost 3 bases, and 8 bases lay in between. The germline V gene encodes CDR1 SNHLY and CDR2 FYNNEI. The CDR3 is 13 residues long. Patients from Seattle were sampled longitudinally, starting during active infection. The origin of this receptor is a woman aged 80 or over with COVID-19, enrolled during active disease. The sample comprised peripheral blood. The J gene is TRBJ2-5, the V gene TRBV2, with D uncertain. The DNA of the CDR3 is TGTGCCAGCAGTGACAGTATTGAAGAGACCCAGTACTTC. It specifies CASSDSIEETQYF. Looking up the rest from reference TRBV2 and TRBJ2-5 gives the full variable domain: EPEVTQTPSHQVTQMGQEVILRCVPISNHLYFYWYRQILGQKVEFLVSFYNNEISEKSEIFDDQFSVERPDGSNFTLKIRSTKLEDSAMYFCASSDSIEETQYFGPGTRLLVL.